A single sample gave rise to the 2 T cell receptor beta chains below, sequenced in a study of T cells in localized non-small cell lung cancer. Using immunoSEQ multiplex PCR, the repertoire was profiled, and TCRdb retains in-frame clones only, with some absent. The sample holds over 45,000 clones, roughly 90% seen once. The source material was peripheral blood, sampled before any cancer treatment. The receptor set was obtained from a man aged 35 to 70 with stage I squamous cell lung carcinoma.

This clone was detected once. The V call is TRBV28, the J call TRBJ2-5; 9 nucleotides match TRBD2. The CDR3 consists of 15 residues. Trimming took 6 bases from V and 4 from J; bases not matched to a gene: 9. The germline V gene has CDR1 MDHEN and CDR2 SYDVKM. DNA of the CDR3: TGTGCCAGCAGCCCGACCGCGGGGGGGGGAGAGACCCAGTACTTC. Translated: CASSPTAGGGETQYF. Together with reference TRBV28 and TRBJ2-5, the CDR3 gives the full variable domain: DVKVTQSSRYLVKRTGEKVFLECVQDMDHENMFWYRQDPGLGLRLIYFSYDVKMKEKGDIPEGYSVSREKKERFSLILESASTNQTSMYLCASSPTAGGGETQYFGPGTRLLVL.

The chain uses TRBV5-4 and TRBJ1-1; D remains unclear. Germline V gene lookup returns CDR1 SGHNT and CDR2 YYREEE (reference sequence). This CDR3 spans 13 amino acids. Trimming pared 2 bases from V and 1 base from J, leaving 6 bases between. CDR3 in DNA: TGTGCCAGCAGCTTCAGCCAGAACACTGAAGCTTTCTTT. This sequence encodes CASSFSQNTEAFF.